The present TCR beta chain was sequenced within a study of regulatory T cells. Notes on the study in general: Hydrophobic residues at CDR3 positions 6 and 7 were enriched in conventional CD4+ T cells of CD3G-deficient patients. Patient repertoires had restricted TRB V-J pairs and skewed V and J usage, most in Tregs.

As regards this clone: The antigen is undetermined.

Patients aged 2 to 39 years had fewer naive and more memory CD4+ and CD8+ T cells. Germline V lookup: CDR1 SEHNR, CDR2 FQNEAQ (reference sequence). V gave up 5 bases and J gave up 8 bases, with 18 bases separating them. The length of the CDR3 is 15 residues. The primer mix had 52 TRBV and 13 TRBJ primers. Here immunoSEQ multiplex PCR was the method, and the copy in TCRdb shows in-frame clones only, minus some. The table has over 25,000 clones, roughly 93% seen once; the top ten hold approximately 0.98%. This chain joins TRBV7-9 and TRBJ2-2, with D perhaps being TRBD1 or TRBD2 (5 bases each). This clonotype was sampled from a child aged 2 to 15 with CD3G deficiency. Input material: conventional CD4+ T cells sorted from blood. For the CDR3, the DNA is TGTGCCAGCAGCCAAGACTCGGGGCGCTCGGGGGAGCTGTTTTTT. As protein: CASSQDSGRSGELFF.